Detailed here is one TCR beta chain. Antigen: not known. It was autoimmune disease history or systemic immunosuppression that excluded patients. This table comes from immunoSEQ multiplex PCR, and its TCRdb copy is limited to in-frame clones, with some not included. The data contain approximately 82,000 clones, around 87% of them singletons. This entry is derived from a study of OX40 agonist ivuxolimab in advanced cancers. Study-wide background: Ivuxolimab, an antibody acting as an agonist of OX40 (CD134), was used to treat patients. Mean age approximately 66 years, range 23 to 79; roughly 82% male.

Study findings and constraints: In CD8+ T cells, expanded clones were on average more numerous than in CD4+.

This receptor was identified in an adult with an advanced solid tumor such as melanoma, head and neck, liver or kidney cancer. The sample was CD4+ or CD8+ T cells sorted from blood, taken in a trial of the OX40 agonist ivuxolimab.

CDR3: CSVGANYGYTF. The CDR3 coding sequence is TGCAGCGTGGGAGCTAACTATGGCTACACCTTC. The V and J genes are TRBV29-1 and TRBJ1-2; D ambiguous. CDR3 size: 11 residues. The V gene's germline CDR1 is SQVTM and CDR2 ANQGSEA. Trimming cost V 6 bases and J 0 bases, with 5 bases left between them.